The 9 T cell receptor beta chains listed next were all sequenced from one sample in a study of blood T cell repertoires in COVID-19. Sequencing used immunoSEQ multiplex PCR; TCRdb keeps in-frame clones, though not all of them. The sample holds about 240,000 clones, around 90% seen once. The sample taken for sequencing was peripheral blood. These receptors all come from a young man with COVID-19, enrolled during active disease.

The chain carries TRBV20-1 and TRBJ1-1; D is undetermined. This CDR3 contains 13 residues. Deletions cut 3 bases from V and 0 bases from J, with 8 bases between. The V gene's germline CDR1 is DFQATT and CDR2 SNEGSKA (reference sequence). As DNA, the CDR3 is TGCAGTGCTAGTCCTACCCTGAACACTGAAGCTTTCTTT. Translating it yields CSASPTLNTEAFF.

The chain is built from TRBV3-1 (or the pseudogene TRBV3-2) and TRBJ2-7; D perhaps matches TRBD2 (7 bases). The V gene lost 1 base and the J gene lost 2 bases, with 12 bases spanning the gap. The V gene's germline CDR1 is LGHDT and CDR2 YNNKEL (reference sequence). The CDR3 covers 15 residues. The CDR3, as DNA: TGTGCCAGCAGCCAAGGGGGAGGGGGACCCTACGAGCAGTACTTC. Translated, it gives CASSQGGGGPYEQYF.

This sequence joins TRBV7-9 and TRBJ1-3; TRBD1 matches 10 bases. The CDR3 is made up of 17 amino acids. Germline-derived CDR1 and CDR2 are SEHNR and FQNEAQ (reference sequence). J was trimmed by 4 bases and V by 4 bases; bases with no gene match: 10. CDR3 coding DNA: TGTGCCAGCAGCTCACCCCGGGGACAGGGGTACGGAAACACCATATATTTT. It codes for CASSSPRGQGYGNTIYF.

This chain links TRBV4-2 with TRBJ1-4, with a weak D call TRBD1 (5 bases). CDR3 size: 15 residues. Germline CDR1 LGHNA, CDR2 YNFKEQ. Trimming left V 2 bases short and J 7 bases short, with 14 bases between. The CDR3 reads CASSQTQVVGEKLFF. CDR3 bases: TGTGCCAGCAGCCAAACACAGGTCGTCGGTGAAAAACTGTTTTTT.

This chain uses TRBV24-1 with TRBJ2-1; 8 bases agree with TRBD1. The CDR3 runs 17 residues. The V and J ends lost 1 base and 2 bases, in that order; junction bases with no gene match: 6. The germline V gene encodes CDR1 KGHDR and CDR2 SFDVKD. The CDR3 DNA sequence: TGTGCCACCAGTGATTTCAGGGGGCCTCCCCCCTACAATGAGCAGTTCTTC. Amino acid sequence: CATSDFRGPPPYNEQFF.

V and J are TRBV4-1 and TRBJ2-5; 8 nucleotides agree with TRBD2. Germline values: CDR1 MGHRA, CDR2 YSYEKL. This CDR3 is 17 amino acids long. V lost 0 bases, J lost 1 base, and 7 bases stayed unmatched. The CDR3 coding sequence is TGCGCCAGCAGCCAAGATTTAGGCCTAGCGGGCCAAGAGACCCAGTACTTC. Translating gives CASSQDLGLAGQETQYF.

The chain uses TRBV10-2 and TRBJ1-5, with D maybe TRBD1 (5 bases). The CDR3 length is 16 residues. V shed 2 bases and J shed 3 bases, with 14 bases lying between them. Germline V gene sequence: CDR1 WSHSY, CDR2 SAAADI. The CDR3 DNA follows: TGCGCCAGCAGTGAGGGTCAGGGCGAGCCCAATCAGCCCCAGCATTTT. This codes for CASSEGQGEPNQPQHF.

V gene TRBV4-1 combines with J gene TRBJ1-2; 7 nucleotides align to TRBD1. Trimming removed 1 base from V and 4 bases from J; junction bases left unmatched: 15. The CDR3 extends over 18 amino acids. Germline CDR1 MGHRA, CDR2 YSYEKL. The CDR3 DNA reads TGCGCCAGCAGCCAAGTCACCGCGAGGACAGGCGGAGGCTATGGCTACACCTTC. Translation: CASSQVTARTGGGYGYTF.

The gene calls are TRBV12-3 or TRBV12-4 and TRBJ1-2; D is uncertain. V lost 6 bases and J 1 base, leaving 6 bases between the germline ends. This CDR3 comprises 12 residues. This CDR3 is CASSPFNYGYTF. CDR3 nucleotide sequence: TGTGCCAGCAGCCCTTTTAACTATGGCTACACCTTC.